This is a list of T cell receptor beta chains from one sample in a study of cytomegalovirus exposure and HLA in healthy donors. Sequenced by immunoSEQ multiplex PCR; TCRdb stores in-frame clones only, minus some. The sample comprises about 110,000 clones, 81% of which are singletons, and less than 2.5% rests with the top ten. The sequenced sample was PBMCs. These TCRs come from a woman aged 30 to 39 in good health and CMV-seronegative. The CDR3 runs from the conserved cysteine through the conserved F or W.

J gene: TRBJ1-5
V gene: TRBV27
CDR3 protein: CASKSDPTTYQPQHF

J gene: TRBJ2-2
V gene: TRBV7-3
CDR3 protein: CASSLRAGGNTGELFF

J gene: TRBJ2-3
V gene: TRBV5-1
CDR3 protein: CASSLTRELDTQYF

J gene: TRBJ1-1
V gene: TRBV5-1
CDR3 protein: CASSLGQGGTEAFF

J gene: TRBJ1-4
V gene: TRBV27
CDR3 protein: CASSPSGGNEKLFF

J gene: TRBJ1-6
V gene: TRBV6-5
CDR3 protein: CASSYSTAYNSPLHF

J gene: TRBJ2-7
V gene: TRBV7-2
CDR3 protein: CASSLPRTGAGGYEQYF

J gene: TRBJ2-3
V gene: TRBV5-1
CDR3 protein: CASSWAGTSGTDTQYF

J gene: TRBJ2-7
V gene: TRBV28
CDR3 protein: CALSSGQGAHEQYF

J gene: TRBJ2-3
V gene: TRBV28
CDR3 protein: CASRLDLSADTQYF

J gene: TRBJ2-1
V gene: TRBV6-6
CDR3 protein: CASKAGGEQFF

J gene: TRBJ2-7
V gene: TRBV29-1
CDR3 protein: CSYTRDRASYEQYF

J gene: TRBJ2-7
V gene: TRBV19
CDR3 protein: CASSGEGLAASLGEQYF

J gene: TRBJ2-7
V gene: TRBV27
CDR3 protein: CASTPRPGFYEQYF